The 21 T cell receptor beta chains below all came from one sample that was sequenced in a study of CD4 T cells in relation to SARS-CoV-2 and coronaviruses. Before the COVID-19 pandemic, during about 2011-2019, CD4+ T cells were taken from unexposed donors. TCRdb's copy holds only in-frame clones and misses some; the assay was immunoSEQ multiplex PCR. The table has tens of thousands of clones, roughly 93% seen once; the top ten hold under 0.25%. The source material was naive CD4+ T cells from PBMCs. Subset indicated: naive CD4+ T cells isolated by negative enrichment. The source of these receptors is a human donor in good health.

Only one count was recorded for this clone. The chain couples TRBV5-1 to TRBJ2-2; 8 positions match TRBD1. There are 15 residues in the CDR3. V was pared by 4 bases and J by 5 bases, with 7 bases of the junction left unmatched. Germline lookup yields CDR1 SGHRS and CDR2 YFSETQ. In nucleotides, the CDR3 is TGCGCCAGCAGCCCCCGGACAGGGTGGACCGGGGAGCTGTTTTTT. Its translation is CASSPRTGWTGELFF.

This chain uses TRBV9 with TRBJ1-1; tentative D call: TRBD1 (6 bases). Deletions cut 4 bases from V and 4 bases from J, with 14 bases between. In germline, CDR1 is SGDLS, CDR2 YYNGEE. The CDR3 is 14 residues long. The CDR3: CASSPIRGGTEAFF. In nucleotides, the CDR3 is TGTGCCAGCAGCCCGATCAGGGGCGGCACTGAAGCTTTCTTT.

This clone was seen only once. The chain links TRBV5-1 to TRBJ2-7; 11 bases align to TRBD2. The length of the CDR3 is 15 residues. Trimming cost V 3 bases and J 0 bases; bases outside gene matches: 2. CDR1 and CDR2 from the germline V gene are SGHRS and YFSETQ. The CDR3 sequence: CASSWGLADSYEQYF. For the CDR3, the DNA is TGCGCCAGCAGCTGGGGACTAGCGGACTCCTACGAGCAGTACTTC.

The rearrangement uses TRBV19 and TRBJ2-2; 10 bases are a match to TRBD1. This CDR3 contains 15 residues. Germline CDR1 is LNHDA and CDR2 is SQIVND (reference sequence). Trimming at V came to 5 bases and at J to 7 bases, leaving 7 bases not matched to a gene. CDR3 region: CASSARQGAIGELFF. The CDR3 DNA sequence: TGTGCCAGTAGTGCCCGACAGGGGGCCATCGGGGAGCTGTTTTTT.

The rearrangement joins TRBV5-1 to TRBJ2-5, with D perhaps TRBD1 (5 bases). Trimming pared 10 bases from V and 5 bases from J, leaving 12 bases between. The CDR3 length is 11 residues. Looked up from germline, CDR1 is SGHRS and CDR2 is YFSETQ. CDR3 protein: CAAREGETQYF. CDR3 DNA sequence: TGCGCCGCCAGGGAAGGGGAGACCCAGTACTTC.

The chain links TRBV27 to TRBJ2-2; TRBD1 or TRBD2 may be the D gene (5 bases each). CDR3 length: 15 residues. The V end was cut by 2 bases, the J end by 7 bases, with 14 bases between. Looked up from germline, CDR1 is MNHEY and CDR2 is SMNVEV (reference sequence). CDR3 region: CASSLRRAEGGELFF. In DNA form, the CDR3 reads TGTGCCAGCAGTTTACGCAGGGCAGAGGGCGGGGAGCTGTTTTTT.

This CDR3 reads CASSPRQDMNTEAFF. CDR3 sequence (DNA): TGTGCCAGCTCACCACGACAAGACATGAACACTGAAGCTTTCTTT. V is TRBV18 and J is TRBJ1-1; no clear D gene. Germline-derived CDR1 and CDR2 are KGHSH and LQKENI. Trimming shortened V by 1 base and J by 0 bases, and 9 bases separated the two germline ends. This CDR3 is 15 amino acids long.

The chain couples TRBV6-5 to TRBJ2-5; D may be TRBD2 (6 bases). The V end lost 7 bases, the J end lost 5 bases, and 14 bases lay between the germline ends. The CDR3 spans 13 residues. The germline gives CDR1 MNHEY, CDR2 SVGAGI. The CDR3 loop reads CASTFRAGETQYF. The CDR3 bases are TGTGCCAGCACCTTCCGGGCGGGGGAGACCCAGTACTTC.

The V call is TRBV5-1, the J call TRBJ2-7; D is perhaps TRBD1 or TRBD2 (5 bases each). The CDR3 covers 12 residues. Germline CDR1 is SGHRS and CDR2 is YFSETQ. V lost 2 bases and J lost 6, with 9 bases in between. For the CDR3, the DNA is TGCGCCAGCAGCTTTAGAGGGGTCGAGCAGTACTTC. This translates into CASSFRGVEQYF.

J is TRBJ2-1 and V is TRBV12-3 or TRBV12-4; D remains unclear. Between the trimmed V and J ends, which lost 1 base and 8 bases, there was a span of 3 bases. This CDR3 is 11 amino acids long. CDR3 in amino acids: CASSLVHEQFF. Written as DNA, the CDR3 is TGTGCCAGCAGTTTAGTACATGAGCAGTTCTTC.

The rearrangement uses TRBV7-9 and TRBJ1-5; TRBD1 is a possible D gene (5 bases). Trimming left V 0 bases short and J 13 bases short, with 16 bases between. This CDR3 has 14 residues. Germline CDR1 reads SEHNR; CDR2 reads FQNEAQ (reference sequence). In nucleotides, the CDR3 is TGTGCCAGCAGCTTAGCTCTGACAGAAAGTCATCAGCATTTT. This codes for CASSLALTESHQHF.

In this sample, this clone turned up once. CDR3 protein: CASSFRRLKGSPISGANVLTF. The CDR3, as DNA: TGTGCCAGCAGTTTCCGCCGCCTTAAGGGGTCCCCCATCTCTGGGGCCAACGTCCTGACTTTC. The rearrangement joins TRBV27 to TRBJ2-6; a possible D gene is TRBD1 (5 bases). This CDR3 is 21 amino acids long. CDR1 MNHEY and CDR2 SMNVEV come from the germline V gene (reference sequence). V was pared by 3 bases and J by 0 bases, with 24 bases between.

This clone occurred a few times. The V and J genes are TRBV4-2 and TRBJ1-6; D not resolved. The germline V and J ends were trimmed by 4 bases and 3 bases, with 19 bases remaining between them. The CDR3 loop spans 18 amino acids. Germline loops: CDR1 LGHNA, CDR2 YNFKEQ. As DNA, the CDR3 is TGTGCCAGCAGCCTCTCCGCCGGGGAGGGCATCTATAATTCACCCCTCCACTTT. Its protein product is CASSLSAGEGIYNSPLHF.

This chain connects TRBV19 to TRBJ1-4; TRBD1 is a possible D gene (5 bases). The V end lost 4 bases, the J end lost 5 bases, and 14 bases lay between the germline ends. CDR3 length: 15 residues. Germline assignment: CDR1 LNHDA and CDR2 SQIVND (reference sequence). CDR3 in DNA: TGTGCCAGTAGTAACGGAGGACAACTCAATGAAAAACTGTTTTTT. The encoded protein is CASSNGGQLNEKLFF. The full variable domain, with the rest looked up from reference TRBV19 and TRBJ1-4, is DGGITQSPKYLFRKEGQNVTLSCEQNLNHDAMYWYRQDPGQGLRLIYYSQIVNDFQKGDIAEGYSVSREKKESFPLTVTSAQKNPTAFYLCASSNGGQLNEKLFFGSGTQLSVL.

The chain carries TRBV18 and TRBJ1-3; D is uncertain. The CDR3 covers 15 residues. Trimming pared 0 bases from V and 4 bases from J, leaving 10 bases between. Germline values: CDR1 KGHSH, CDR2 LQKENI. As DNA, the CDR3 is TGTGCCAGCTCACCACCCGCCAGGAGCGGAAACACCATATATTTT. Translated: CASSPPARSGNTIYF.

The chain recombines TRBV19 with TRBJ1-3; maybe TRBD1 (5 bases). The CDR3 totals 16 residues. Germline V gives CDR1 LNHDA, CDR2 SQIVND (reference sequence). V gave up 5 bases and J gave up 2 bases, with 16 bases separating them. The CDR3 sequence: CASSPWGETPGNTIYF. In nucleotides, the CDR3 is TGTGCCAGTAGTCCCTGGGGGGAAACCCCTGGAAACACCATATATTTT. Combining the CDR3 with reference TRBV19 and TRBJ1-3 gives the whole variable domain DGGITQSPKYLFRKEGQNVTLSCEQNLNHDAMYWYRQDPGQGLRLIYYSQIVNDFQKGDIAEGYSVSREKKESFPLTVTSAQKNPTAFYLCASSPWGETPGNTIYFGEGSWLTVV.

This clone was observed a single time. This chain joins TRBV19 and TRBJ1-6, with TRBD1 identical over 11 bases. CDR3 size: 17 residues. The V segment lost 6 bases and the J segment 7 bases; nucleotides outside the gene matches: 11. Per germline, CDR1 LNHDA and CDR2 SQIVND (reference sequence). The CDR3 DNA reads as TGTGCCAGTAGGACCTACGCGGGACAGGGGGAAAATTCACCCCTCCACTTT. This sequence encodes CASRTYAGQGENSPLHF.

The chain employs TRBV27 and TRBJ2-1; 8 bases line up with TRBD1. The CDR3 covers 14 residues. Germline values: CDR1 MNHEY, CDR2 SMNVEV (reference sequence). Unmatched junction bases numbered 4, after V lost 5 bases and J lost 4 bases. The CDR3 here is CASSPRTGYNEQFF. The CDR3, as DNA: TGTGCCAGCAGTCCGAGGACAGGGTACAATGAGCAGTTCTTC.

This clone has more than one count but fewer than ten. The rearrangement uses TRBV5-4 and TRBJ2-7; D may match TRBD1 or TRBD2 (5 bases each). V was trimmed by 4 bases and J by 0 bases, leaving 14 bases between them. The CDR3 is made up of 15 amino acids. Germline V CDR1 and CDR2: SGHNT, YYREEE (reference sequence). The DNA for the CDR3 is TGTGCCAGCAGCCCGGGAAGGGGCGGCTCCTACGAGCAGTACTTC. Encoded protein: CASSPGRGGSYEQYF.

V usage is TRBV7-2 and J usage is TRBJ2-5; 9 nucleotides line up with TRBD2. CDR3 length equals 17 residues. Trimming took 0 bases from V and 2 from J; bases not matched to a gene: 7. CDR1 SGHTA and CDR2 FQGNSA come from the germline V gene. This chain's CDR3 is CASSLAKSSGIQETQYF. The DNA for the CDR3 is TGTGCCAGCAGCTTAGCGAAGTCTAGCGGGATTCAAGAGACCCAGTACTTC.

The rearrangement links TRBV28 to TRBJ2-1; TRBD2 aligns across 8 bases. The CDR3 sequence is 15 residues long. Germline CDR1 and CDR2: MDHEN and SYDVKM. V was pared by 3 bases and J by 7 bases, with 8 bases of the junction left unmatched. The DNA of the CDR3 is TGTGCCAGCAGTTTGTACGGGAGGGCCAGGAATGAGCAGTTCTTC. Translated, it gives CASSLYGRARNEQFF.